The 3 T cell receptor beta chains presented below share a single source sample, sequenced in a study of blood T cell repertoires in COVID-19. The data were produced by immunoSEQ multiplex PCR, yet TCRdb's version contains in-frame clones alone and is incomplete. The repertoire holds about 58,000 clones, with about 84% as singletons. Source material: peripheral blood. The receptors shown here come from a man aged 35 to 55 with active COVID-19.

V gene TRBV29-1 combines with J gene TRBJ1-1; D not resolved. The CDR3 has 13 residues. Trimming cost V 3 bases and J 6 bases, with 14 bases left between them. The germline CDR1 and CDR2 sequences are SQVTM and ANQGSEA. The CDR3 protein is CSVDTMAGPEAFF. CDR3 nucleotide sequence: TGCAGCGTTGACACCATGGCTGGCCCTGAAGCTTTCTTT.

This chain uses TRBV4-1 with TRBJ2-5; 8 bases line up with TRBD2. Germline V CDR1 and CDR2: MGHRA, YSYEKL. The CDR3 consists of 15 residues. The trim removed 1 base at V and 4 bases at J, leaving 5 bases unmatched. Here the CDR3 reads CASSQVGAGVETQYF. The CDR3 DNA follows: TGCGCCAGCAGCCAAGTAGGAGCGGGAGTAGAGACCCAGTACTTC.

The chain recombines TRBV15 with TRBJ2-3; 7 nucleotides agree with TRBD1. Looked up from germline, CDR1 is LNHNV and CDR2 is YYDKDF (reference sequence). The CDR3 is made up of 13 amino acids. V was pared by 6 bases and J by 3 bases, with 3 bases of the junction left unmatched. CDR3 nucleotide sequence: TGTGCCACCAGAAACAGGGGAACAGATACGCAGTATTTT. Its protein product is CATRNRGTDTQYF.